Shown below are 17 T cell receptor beta chains from a single sample sequenced in a study of cytomegalovirus exposure and HLA in healthy donors. This table comes from immunoSEQ multiplex PCR, and its TCRdb copy is limited to in-frame clones, with some not included. The sample contains 150,000 to 180,000 clones, roughly 90% of which appear only once. The sequencing input was PBMCs. The receptor set was obtained from a man aged 18 to 29 in good health and CMV-seropositive.

V and J are TRBV15 and TRBJ2-1, with no clear D. CDR3 length equals 14 residues. Deletions cut 3 bases from V and 11 bases from J, with 17 bases between. Germline CDR1 is LNHNV and CDR2 is YYDKDF (reference sequence). The CDR3 DNA reads TGTGCCACCAGCAGGAGAGGAACCGGGTCCAAGCAGTTCTTC. Protein: CATSRRGTGSKQFF.

The chain uses TRBV13 and TRBJ1-6; TRBD1 aligns across 9 bases. Germline CDR1 is PRHDT and CDR2 is FYEKMQ (reference sequence). This CDR3 is built from 15 residues. V trimming: 4 bases; J trimming: 8 bases; junction bases outside the gene matches: 6. The DNA of the CDR3 is TGTGCCAGCAGCTCCCGGGACAGGGCTTATTCACCCCTCCACTTT. Translated: CASSSRDRAYSPLHF.

The V call is TRBV4-3, the J call TRBJ2-3, with TRBD2 identical over 8 bases. Germline values: CDR1 LGHNA, CDR2 YSLEER. The CDR3 length is 15 residues. V dropped 4 bases and J dropped 0; count of bases not matched to a gene: 3. The CDR3 DNA is TGCGCCAGCAGCCCACAGCGGGGGAGCACAGATACGCAGTATTTT. It encodes CASSPQRGSTDTQYF.

This clone has only a few counts. The V gene is TRBV5-1, the J gene TRBJ2-3; TRBD2 aligns across 11 bases. Unmatched junction bases numbered 6, after V lost 4 bases and J lost 2 bases. The length of the CDR3 is 16 residues. Germline V gives CDR1 SGHRS, CDR2 YFSETQ. The CDR3 DNA follows: TGCGCCAGCAGCCCGGGGACTAGCGGAACCACAGATACGCAGTATTTT. This codes for CASSPGTSGTTDTQYF.

The chain uses TRBV5-6 and TRBJ1-2, with a weak D call TRBD1 (5 bases). V was shortened by 2 bases and J by 3 bases, with 8 bases between the two germline ends. The germline V gene encodes CDR1 SGHDT and CDR2 YYEEEE. This CDR3 spans 13 amino acids. The CDR3 region has the DNA TGTGCCAGCAGCTTCGGGGGTGACTATGGCTACACCTTC. This codes for CASSFGGDYGYTF.

This clone has a single count. One base away lies a much larger clone, so this may be a sequencing read error. Other DNA sequences from this sample encode an identical CDR3 as well. The gene calls are TRBV5-1 and TRBJ1-6; 10 bases are shared with TRBD1. The CDR3 extends over 15 amino acids. V shed 6 bases and J 10 bases; nucleotides not matched to a gene: 10. The germline V gene has CDR1 SGHRS and CDR2 YFSETQ. The CDR3 spells CASTTTGTGESPLHF. The DNA for the CDR3 is TGCGCCAGCACAACCACCGGGACAGGGGAATCACCCCTCCACTTT.

The gene calls are TRBV5-6 and TRBJ1-2; D uncertain. The V end lost 6 bases, the J end lost 4 bases, and 16 bases lay between the germline ends. This CDR3 is built from 14 residues. From germline, CDR1 is SGHDT and CDR2 YYEEEE. The CDR3 loop is CASTLAVGFYGYTF. CDR3 coding DNA: TGTGCCAGCACCCTAGCGGTGGGGTTCTATGGCTACACCTTC. The variable domain in full, completed from reference TRBV5-6 and TRBJ1-2, reads DAGVTQSPTHLIKTRGQQVTLRCSPKSGHDTVSWYQQALGQGPQFIFQYYEEEERQRGNFPDRFSGHQFPNYSSELNVNALLLGDSALYLCASTLAVGFYGYTFGSGTRLTVV.

The V call is TRBV29-1, the J call TRBJ2-2, with D perhaps TRBD2 (6 bases). Germline CDR1 SQVTM, CDR2 ANQGSEA. Trimming took 6 bases from V and 1 from J, leaving 18 bases between them. CDR3 length: 16 residues. The CDR3: CSVGDPGLQNTGELFF. The CDR3 DNA sequence: TGCAGCGTGGGGGACCCGGGACTCCAGAACACCGGGGAGCTGTTTTTT.

This clone was seen only once. V is TRBV4-1 and J is TRBJ2-7, with D possibly being TRBD2 (5 bases). V was shortened by 0 bases and J by 5 bases, with 8 bases between the two germline ends. The CDR3 length is 13 residues. From germline, CDR1 is MGHRA and CDR2 YSYEKL. CDR3: CASSQERENEQYF. For the CDR3, the DNA is TGCGCCAGCAGCCAAGAACGGGAAAACGAGCAGTACTTC.

The V gene is TRBV27, the J gene TRBJ2-5; 12 bases fit TRBD2. Germline assignment: CDR1 MNHEY and CDR2 SMNVEV (reference sequence). The CDR3 is 17 amino acids. V trimming: 5 bases; J trimming: 2 bases; junction bases outside the gene matches: 9. CDR3 DNA: TGTGCCAGCAGTCCAACGCCCGGGACTAGCGGGCAAGAGACCCAGTACTTC. Amino acid sequence: CASSPTPGTSGQETQYF.

CDR3 DNA: TGCGCCAGCAGCCAAGCAGTCAGGGCAAATGAAGCTTTCTTT. It yields the protein CASSQAVRANEAFF. This chain connects TRBV4-3 to TRBJ1-1; a weak D match, TRBD1 (5 bases). The V gene's germline CDR1 is LGHNA and CDR2 YSLEER. The CDR3 sequence is 14 residues long. Trimming left V 1 base short and J 7 bases short, with 13 bases between.

The chain uses TRBV15 and TRBJ2-3; D is possibly TRBD2 (5 bases). CDR1 and CDR2 (germline): LNHNV, YYDKDF (reference sequence). V was clipped by 8 bases and J by 2 bases, with 11 bases between them. The CDR3 is 13 amino acids. As DNA, the CDR3 is TGTGCCACCCAAGAGCGGTTCACAGATACGCAGTATTTT. This sequence encodes CATQERFTDTQYF.

The CDR3 nucleotides are TGTGCCAGCAGGGCTATTGGAGGGAATGATGAAGATACGCAGTATTTT. It encodes CASRAIGGNDEDTQYF. The V and J genes are TRBV5-8 and TRBJ2-3; maybe TRBD2 (6 bases). The CDR3 totals 16 residues. Germline V lookup: CDR1 SGHTS, CDR2 YDEGEE. Trimming removed 5 bases from V and 5 bases from J, with 21 bases in between.

The chain has TRBV19 and TRBJ2-7; a weak D match, TRBD1 (5 bases). V was clipped by 3 bases and J by 9 bases, with 12 bases between them. The germline gives CDR1 LNHDA, CDR2 SQIVND (reference sequence). This CDR3 spans 12 amino acids. The CDR3 loop reads CASSIPGHPQYF. CDR3 nucleotides: TGTGCCAGTAGTATCCCCGGACATCCGCAGTACTTC. The entire variable domain, with the rest obtained from reference TRBV19 and TRBJ2-7, is as follows: DGGITQSPKYLFRKEGQNVTLSCEQNLNHDAMYWYRQDPGQGLRLIYYSQIVNDFQKGDIAEGYSVSREKKESFPLTVTSAQKNPTAFYLCASSIPGHPQYFGPGTRLTVT.

The CDR3: CASSPGGGHQPQHF. In DNA form, the CDR3 reads TGTGCCAGCAGTCCCGGCGGGGGCCATCAGCCCCAGCATTTT. This sequence joins TRBV6-5 and TRBJ1-5; D is possibly TRBD1 (6 bases). CDR3 length equals 14 residues. V lost 5 bases to trimming and J lost 5 bases, with 13 bases between them. Germline CDR1 MNHEY, CDR2 SVGAGI.

The chain combines TRBV2 with TRBJ2-7; D may be TRBD2 (5 bases). V was cut by 7 bases and J by 3 bases, with 10 bases left in between. Germline CDR1 SNHLY, CDR2 FYNNEI. This CDR3 is built from 12 residues. CDR3 sequence: CASMRVDYEQYF. As DNA, the CDR3 is TGTGCCAGCATGAGGGTCGACTACGAGCAGTACTTC.

This rearrangement joins TRBV18 to TRBJ1-1; D call uncertain. V was clipped by 3 bases and J by 3 bases, with 8 bases between them. This CDR3 spans 13 amino acids. Per germline, CDR1 KGHSH and CDR2 LQKENI. The CDR3 here is CASSPREDTEAFF. The CDR3 nucleotides are TGTGCCAGCTCACCCCGGGAGGACACTGAAGCTTTCTTT.